A selection of T cell receptor beta chains follows, all from one sample in a study of shared clonotypes between healthy human individuals. Produced via immunoSEQ multiplex PCR; TCRdb's table is partial and in-frame only. The top ten hold about 0.37% of the sample, which has 2.3 million or so clones, more than 80% seen once. Material: naive CD4+ T cells from PBMCs. These receptors originate from a man in his late teens or twenties in good health. Some clones in this sample may be carry-over from other donors' samples. Each CDR3 is given with its conserved first and last residue. A D gene is named only where the DNA matches it firmly. Clone size, where shown, is once, few, many, or a class for clones that have expanded.

clone_size d_call j_call v_call cdr3_nt cdr3_aa
NA NA TRBJ1-5 TRBV18 TGTGCCAGCTCACCCCTGGGCACGGGAATTAGCAATCAGCCCCAGCATTTT CASSPLGTGISNQPQHF
NA TRBD2 TRBJ2-1 TRBV28 TGTGCCAGCAGTTTTTCTGGACTAGCGGGAGCCAATGAGCAGTTCTTC CASSFSGLAGANEQFF
NA NA TRBJ2-1 TRBV11-3 TGTGCCAGCAGCTTAGGAGGCGATTACAATGAGCAGTTCTTC CASSLGGDYNEQFF
once NA TRBJ2-4 TRBV2 TGTGCCAGCAGTGCGCTTGGTCCGTTAAACATTCAGTACTTC CASSALGPLNIQYF
NA TRBD2 TRBJ2-2 TRBV7-6 TGTGCCAGCAGCTGGACTAGCGGGAGTGACACCGGGGAGCTGTTTTTT CASSWTSGSDTGELFF
NA TRBD2 TRBJ2-1 TRBV7-2 TGTGCCAGCAGCCCTTCTGCTAGCGGGAGCTCAGAGCAGTTCTTC CASSPSASGSSEQFF
NA NA TRBJ2-2 TRBV7-9 TGTGCCAGCAGCTCCAGGGCGGGGACCGGGGAGCTGTTTTTT CASSSRAGTGELFF
NA TRBD1 TRBJ2-5 TRBV6-1 TGTGCCAGCCCAAACCGGGACAGTGGGGTGGGGACCCAGTACTTC CASPNRDSGVGTQYF
NA NA TRBJ2-1 TRBV5-6 TGTGCCAGCAGCGTGGACGCTCGTCTTGAGCAGTTCTTC CASSVDARLEQFF
NA TRBD2 TRBJ2-1 TRBV11-2 TGTGCCAGCAGCGTTAAGCGGGGCTCGACTTACAATGAGCAGTTCTTC CASSVKRGSTYNEQFF
few NA TRBJ1-1 TRBV4-1 TGCGCCAGCAGCCAAACCCTCGAGGGTGAAGCTTTCTTT CASSQTLEGEAFF
NA NA TRBJ2-1 TRBV7-9 TGTGCCAGCAGCTCCGCAGGGACCTACAATGAGCAGTTCTTC CASSSAGTYNEQFF
NA TRBD2 TRBJ2-3 TRBV6-5 TGTGCCAGCAGAACTAGCGGGGGGGCAGATACGCAGTATTTT CASRTSGGADTQYF
NA NA TRBJ2-2 TRBV10-3 TGTGCCATCAATGGGGTCTCCTCCGGGGAGCTGTTTTTT CAINGVSSGELFF
NA NA TRBJ2-3 TRBV19 TGTGCCAGTAGTATATCGGGGACGCAGTATTTT CASSISGTQYF
NA TRBD2 TRBJ2-1 TRBV30 TGTGCCTGGAGCGGGACTAGCGGGCTTAACAATGAGCAGTTCTTC CAWSGTSGLNNEQFF
NA NA TRBJ1-2 TRBV28 TGTGCCAGCACCGGATCGGGGCTTAGGGGCTACACCTTC CASTGSGLRGYTF
NA NA TRBJ2-1 TRBV11-2 TGTGCCAGCAGCTTAGATGGGGCGTACAATGAGCAGTTCTTC CASSLDGAYNEQFF
NA TRBD1 TRBJ1-2 TRBV5-1 TGCGCCAGCAGCATAGCCGGGACAGGGAACTATGGCTACACCTTC CASSIAGTGNYGYTF
NA NA TRBJ2-3 TRBV6-5 TGTGCCAGCAGGGCGAAAGCGGACCCGATATATGCGCAGTATTTT CASRAKADPIYAQYF
NA TRBD1 TRBJ2-7 TRBV28 TGTGCCAGCAGGAGATCGACAGGGGATACCTACGAGCAGTACTTC CASRRSTGDTYEQYF
few NA TRBJ1-1 TRBV14 TGTGCCAGCAGCTACAGGTACACTGAAGCTTTCTTT CASSYRYTEAFF
NA NA TRBJ2-1 TRBV11-2 TGTGCCAGCAGCTTAGTCTGGGTATCTGGCAATGAGCAGTTCTTC CASSLVWVSGNEQFF
NA NA TRBJ2-1 TRBV28 TGTGCCAGCAGTTCCCTAGGGAGGACAGGTTTGGTTGGTAATGAGCAGTTCTTC CASSSLGRTGLVGNEQFF
NA NA TRBJ2-2 TRBV9 TGTGCCAGCAGCCGAGAGGCGCGACCATCGAACACCGGGGAGCTGTTTTTT CASSREARPSNTGELFF
NA TRBD1 TRBJ2-5 TRBV23-1 TGCGCCAGCAGTCAATCGGGGGACAGAAAAGAGACCCAGTACTTC CASSQSGDRKETQYF
NA NA TRBJ1-5 TRBV19 TGTGCCAGTATTGGAACCTCCGGGACACCCTATCAGCCCCAGCATTTT CASIGTSGTPYQPQHF
NA TRBD1 TRBJ1-5 TRBV5-5 TGTGCCAGCAGTTACAGGGGAGATCAGCCCCAGCATTTT CASSYRGDQPQHF